This T cell receptor beta chain was captured by sequencing in a study of blood T cell repertoires in COVID-19. Data came from immunoSEQ multiplex PCR; TCRdb stores just in-frame clones and leaves some out. The sample consists of more than 300,000 clones, nearly 90% of them appearing once. Adults between roughly 18 and 95 years of age took part from some 25 US areas. Researchers sorted participants into cohorts using their self-reported clinical history. The sample holds one count of this clone. The source is a woman in her twenties or thirties who had recovered from COVID-19. Sequencing used PBMCs or T cells enriched from blood (not recorded which).

The CDR3 bases are TGTGCCAGCAGCCAAGAAAGGGACACCCCATACAATGAGCAGTTCTTC. This codes for CASSQERDTPYNEQFF. This chain links TRBV14 with TRBJ2-1; a possible D gene is TRBD1 (6 bases). V was pared by 0 bases and J by 4 bases, with 13 bases between. The germline CDR1 and CDR2 sequences are SGHDN and FVKESK. This CDR3 has 16 amino acids.